The clone carrying this T cell receptor beta chain was found many times. TCRdb redid the calling of the 5' RACE reads with MiXCR, one entry per CDR3 protein. The sample contains around 250,000 distinct CDR3 sequences, under 20% of which appear only once. These data come from a study of CD8 T cells in ankylosing spondylitis. The V segment lost 1 base and the J segment 5 bases; nucleotides outside the gene matches: 10. This CDR3 contains 16 residues. Germline CDR1 is MNHEY and CDR2 is SMNVEV (reference sequence). This rearrangement joins TRBV27 to TRBJ1-1, with 7 bases matching TRBD1. Sequencing was carried out using blood, either unsorted or a sorted T cell fraction (not recorded which). The sequence was collected from a male donor with ankylosing spondylitis or in good health (not recorded which). The CDR3 nucleotides are TGTGCCAGCAGTTTATGGCCAGGGGGGGAAAGGACTGAAGCTTTCTTT. Its protein is CASSLWPGGERTEAFF.